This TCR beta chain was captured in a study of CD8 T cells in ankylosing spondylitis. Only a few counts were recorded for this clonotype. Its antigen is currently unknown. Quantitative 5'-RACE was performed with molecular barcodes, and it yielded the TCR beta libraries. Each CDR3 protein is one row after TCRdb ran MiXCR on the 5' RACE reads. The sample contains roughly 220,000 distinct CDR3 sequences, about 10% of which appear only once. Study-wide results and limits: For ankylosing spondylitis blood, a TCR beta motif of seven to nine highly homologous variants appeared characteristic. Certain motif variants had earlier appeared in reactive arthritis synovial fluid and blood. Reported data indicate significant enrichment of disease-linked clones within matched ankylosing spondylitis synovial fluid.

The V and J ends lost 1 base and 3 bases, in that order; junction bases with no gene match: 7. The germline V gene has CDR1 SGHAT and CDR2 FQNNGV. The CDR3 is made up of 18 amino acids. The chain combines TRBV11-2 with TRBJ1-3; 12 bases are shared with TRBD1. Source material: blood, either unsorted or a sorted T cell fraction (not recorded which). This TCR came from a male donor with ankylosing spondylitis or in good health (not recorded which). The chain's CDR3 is CASSLVSGTGGRGNTIYF. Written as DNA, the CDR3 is TGTGCCAGCAGCTTAGTATCGGGGACAGGGGGCCGTGGAAACACCATATATTTT.